This record looks at one TCR beta chain sequence and its context. The sample belongs to a study of OX40 agonist ivuxolimab in advanced cancers. Clones were read by immunoSEQ multiplex PCR, and TCRdb kept only the in-frame ones, dropping some. This table holds about 100,000 clones, approximately 89% found once. The sequence derives from an adult with an advanced solid tumor such as melanoma, head and neck, liver or kidney cancer. The sequencing used CD4+ or CD8+ T cells sorted from blood, collected in a trial of the OX40 agonist ivuxolimab.

In nucleotides, the CDR3 is TGTGCCAGCAGCTTGAGGAGCGGGACTAACACCGGGGAGCTGTTTTTT. Its protein is CASSLRSGTNTGELFF. The V and J genes are TRBV11-2 and TRBJ2-2; 7 bases fit TRBD2. The CDR3 contains 16 residues. V lost 3 bases, J lost 2 bases, and 6 bases stayed unmatched. Germline lookup yields CDR1 SGHAT and CDR2 FQNNGV.